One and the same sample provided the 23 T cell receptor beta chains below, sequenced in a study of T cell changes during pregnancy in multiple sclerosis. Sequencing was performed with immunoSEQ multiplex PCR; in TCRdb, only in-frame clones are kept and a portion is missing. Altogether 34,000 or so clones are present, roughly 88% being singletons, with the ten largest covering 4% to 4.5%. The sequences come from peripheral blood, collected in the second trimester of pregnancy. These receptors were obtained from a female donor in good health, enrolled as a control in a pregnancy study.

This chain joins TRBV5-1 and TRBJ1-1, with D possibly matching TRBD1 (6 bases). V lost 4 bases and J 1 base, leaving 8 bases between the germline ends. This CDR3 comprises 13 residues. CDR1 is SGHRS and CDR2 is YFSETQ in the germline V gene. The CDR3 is CASSGTPNTEAFF. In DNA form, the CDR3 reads TGCGCCAGCAGCGGGACACCGAACACTGAAGCTTTCTTT.

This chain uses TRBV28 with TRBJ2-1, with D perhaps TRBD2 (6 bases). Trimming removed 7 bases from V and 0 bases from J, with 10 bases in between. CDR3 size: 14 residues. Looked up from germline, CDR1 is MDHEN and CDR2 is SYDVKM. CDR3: CASKGTSSYNEQFF. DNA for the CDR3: TGTGCCAGCAAGGGGACTTCCTCCTACAATGAGCAGTTCTTC.

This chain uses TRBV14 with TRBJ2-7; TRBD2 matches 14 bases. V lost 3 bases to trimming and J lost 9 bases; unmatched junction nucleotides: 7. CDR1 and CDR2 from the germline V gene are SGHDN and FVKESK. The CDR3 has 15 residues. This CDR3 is CASSHRGLAGDAQYF. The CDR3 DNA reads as TGTGCCAGCAGCCATAGGGGACTAGCGGGAGATGCGCAGTACTTC.

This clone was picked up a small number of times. This chain's CDR3 is CAWSRPGQGTVGYGYTF. CDR3 in DNA: TGTGCCTGGAGTCGCCCCGGACAGGGGACGGTTGGCTATGGCTACACCTTC. J is TRBJ1-2 and V is TRBV30, with 9 bases lining up with TRBD1. The CDR3 is 17 amino acids. J gave up 4 bases and V 2 bases, and 14 bases lay outside the gene matches. Germline V gene sequence: CDR1 GTSNPN, CDR2 SVGIG (reference sequence).

The CDR3 loop is CASSPPTGETSGANVLTF. DNA of the CDR3: TGTGCCAGCAGCCCCCCGACAGGGGAGACCTCTGGGGCCAACGTCCTGACTTTC. The rearrangement joins TRBV9 to TRBJ2-6, with 8 positions matching TRBD1. CDR3 length equals 18 residues. V lost 4 bases to trimming and J lost 0 bases; unmatched junction nucleotides: 9. In germline, CDR1 is SGDLS, CDR2 YYNGEE.

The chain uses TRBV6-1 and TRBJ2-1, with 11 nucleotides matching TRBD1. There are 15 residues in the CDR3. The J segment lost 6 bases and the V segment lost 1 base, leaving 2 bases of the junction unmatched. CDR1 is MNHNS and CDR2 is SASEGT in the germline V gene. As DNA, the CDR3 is TGTGCCAGCAGTGAAGTAGGGACAGGGGGCAATGAGCAGTTCTTC. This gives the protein CASSEVGTGGNEQFF.

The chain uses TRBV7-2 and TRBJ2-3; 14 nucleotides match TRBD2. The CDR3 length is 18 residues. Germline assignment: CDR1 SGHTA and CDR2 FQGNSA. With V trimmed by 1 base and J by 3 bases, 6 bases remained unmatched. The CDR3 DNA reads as TGTGCCAGCAGCTTAGGACTAGCGGGAGGGACGGGAACAGATACGCAGTATTTT. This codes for CASSLGLAGGTGTDTQYF.

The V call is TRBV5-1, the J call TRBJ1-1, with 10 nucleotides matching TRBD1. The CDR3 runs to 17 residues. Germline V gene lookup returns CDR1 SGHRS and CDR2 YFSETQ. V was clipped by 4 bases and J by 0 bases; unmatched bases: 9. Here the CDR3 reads CASSPTGGGLMNTEAFF. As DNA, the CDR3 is TGCGCCAGCAGCCCGACAGGGGGCGGTCTGATGAACACTGAAGCTTTCTTT. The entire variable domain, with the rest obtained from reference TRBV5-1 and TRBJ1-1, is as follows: KAGVTQTPRYLIKTRGQQVTLSCSPISGHRSVSWYQQTPGQGLQFLFEYFSETQRNKGNFPGRFSGRQFSNSRSEMNVSTLELGDSALYLCASSPTGGGLMNTEAFFGQGTRLTVV.

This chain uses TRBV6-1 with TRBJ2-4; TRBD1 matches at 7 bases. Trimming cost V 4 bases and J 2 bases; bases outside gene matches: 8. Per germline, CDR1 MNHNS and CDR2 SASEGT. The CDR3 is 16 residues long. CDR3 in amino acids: CASSVDRDEPKNIQYF. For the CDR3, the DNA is TGTGCCAGCAGTGTAGACAGGGACGAACCCAAAAACATTCAGTACTTC.

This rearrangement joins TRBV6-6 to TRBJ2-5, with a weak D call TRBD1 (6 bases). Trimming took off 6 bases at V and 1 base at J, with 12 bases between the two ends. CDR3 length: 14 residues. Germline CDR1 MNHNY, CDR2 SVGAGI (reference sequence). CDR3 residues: CASRGDRPQETQYF. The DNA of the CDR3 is TGTGCCAGCAGAGGCGACAGGCCCCAAGAGACCCAGTACTTC.

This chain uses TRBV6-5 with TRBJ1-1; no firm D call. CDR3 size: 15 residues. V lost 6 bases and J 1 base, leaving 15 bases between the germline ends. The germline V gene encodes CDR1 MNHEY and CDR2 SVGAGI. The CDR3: CASRQWATENTEAFF. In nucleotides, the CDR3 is TGTGCCAGCAGGCAGTGGGCAACCGAGAACACTGAAGCTTTCTTT.

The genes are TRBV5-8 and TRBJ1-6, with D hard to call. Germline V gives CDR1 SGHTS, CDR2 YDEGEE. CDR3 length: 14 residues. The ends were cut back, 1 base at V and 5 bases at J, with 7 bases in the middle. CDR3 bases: TGTGCCAGCAGCTTGTTAGGAGATAATTCACCCCTCCACTTT. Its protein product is CASSLLGDNSPLHF.

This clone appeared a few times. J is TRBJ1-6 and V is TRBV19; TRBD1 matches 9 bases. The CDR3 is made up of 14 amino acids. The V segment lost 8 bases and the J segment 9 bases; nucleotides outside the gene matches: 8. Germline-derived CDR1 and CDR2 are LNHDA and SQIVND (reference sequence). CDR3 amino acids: CASYPGQGSSPLHF. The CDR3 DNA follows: TGTGCCAGTTATCCGGGACAGGGCAGTTCACCCCTCCACTTT.

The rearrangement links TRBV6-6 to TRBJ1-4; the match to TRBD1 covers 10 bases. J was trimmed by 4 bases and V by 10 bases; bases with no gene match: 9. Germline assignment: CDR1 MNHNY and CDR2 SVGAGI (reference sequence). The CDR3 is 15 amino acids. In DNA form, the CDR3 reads TGTGCCACCCGGGACAGGGGTTCTGGTAATGAAAAACTGTTTTTT. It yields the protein CATRDRGSGNEKLFF.

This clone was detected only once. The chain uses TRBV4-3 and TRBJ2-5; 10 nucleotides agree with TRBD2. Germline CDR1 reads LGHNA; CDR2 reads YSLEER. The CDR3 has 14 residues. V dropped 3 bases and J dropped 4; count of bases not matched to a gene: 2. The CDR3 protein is CASSHTSGVETQYF. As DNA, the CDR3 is TGCGCCAGCAGCCATACTAGCGGGGTAGAGACCCAGTACTTC.

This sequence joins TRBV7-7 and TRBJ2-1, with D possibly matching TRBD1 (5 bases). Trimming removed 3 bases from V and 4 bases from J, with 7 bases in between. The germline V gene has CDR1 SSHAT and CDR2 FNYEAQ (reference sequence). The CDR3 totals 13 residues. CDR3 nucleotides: TGTGCCAGCAGCTTTGGGGCTTACAATGAGCAGTTCTTC. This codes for CASSFGAYNEQFF.

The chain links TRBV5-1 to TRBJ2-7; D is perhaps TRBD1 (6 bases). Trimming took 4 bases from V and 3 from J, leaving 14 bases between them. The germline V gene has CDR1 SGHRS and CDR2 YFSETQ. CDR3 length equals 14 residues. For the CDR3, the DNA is TGCGCCAGCAGCCCGGACAGACTTTTCTACGAGCAGTACTTC. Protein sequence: CASSPDRLFYEQYF.

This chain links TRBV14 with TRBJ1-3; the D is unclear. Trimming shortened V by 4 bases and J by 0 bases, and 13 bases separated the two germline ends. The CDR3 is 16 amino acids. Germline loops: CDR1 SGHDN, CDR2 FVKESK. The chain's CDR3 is CASSPHSGSSGNTIYF. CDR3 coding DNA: TGTGCCAGCAGCCCCCATTCCGGTAGCTCTGGAAACACCATATATTTT.

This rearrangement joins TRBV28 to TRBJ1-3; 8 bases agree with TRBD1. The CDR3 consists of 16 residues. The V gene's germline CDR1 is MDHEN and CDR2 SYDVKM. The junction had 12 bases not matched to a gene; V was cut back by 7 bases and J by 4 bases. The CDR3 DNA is TGTGCCAGCACCGTACCCCGCAGGGGGCCCGGAAACACCATATATTTT. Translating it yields CASTVPRRGPGNTIYF.

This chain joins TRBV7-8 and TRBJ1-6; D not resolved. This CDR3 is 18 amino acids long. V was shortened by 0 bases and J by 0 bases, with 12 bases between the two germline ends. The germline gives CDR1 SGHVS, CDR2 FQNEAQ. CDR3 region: CASSLAGSGSSYNSPLHF. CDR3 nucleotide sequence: TGTGCCAGCAGCTTAGCGGGGAGTGGGAGCTCCTATAATTCACCCCTCCACTTT.

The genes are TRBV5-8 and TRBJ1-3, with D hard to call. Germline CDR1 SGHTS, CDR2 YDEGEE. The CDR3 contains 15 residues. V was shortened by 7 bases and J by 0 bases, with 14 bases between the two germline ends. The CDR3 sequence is CASRPLGVSGNTIYF. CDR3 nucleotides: TGTGCCAGCCGCCCCCTGGGAGTCTCTGGAAACACCATATATTTT.

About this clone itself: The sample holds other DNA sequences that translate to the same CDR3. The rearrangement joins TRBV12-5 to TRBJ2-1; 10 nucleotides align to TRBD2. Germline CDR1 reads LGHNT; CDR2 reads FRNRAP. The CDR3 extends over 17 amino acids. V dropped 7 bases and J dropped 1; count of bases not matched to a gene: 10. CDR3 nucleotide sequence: TGTGCTAGTGTTACTGCTAGCGGGGGATATTCCTACAATGAGCAGTTCTTC. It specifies CASVTASGGYSYNEQFF.

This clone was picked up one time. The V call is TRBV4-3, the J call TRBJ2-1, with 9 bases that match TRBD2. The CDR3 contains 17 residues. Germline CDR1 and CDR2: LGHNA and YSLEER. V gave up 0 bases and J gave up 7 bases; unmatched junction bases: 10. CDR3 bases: TGCGCCAGCAGCCAAGACCCAGCGGGGGGACCTTGGAATGAGCAGTTCTTC. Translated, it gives CASSQDPAGGPWNEQFF.